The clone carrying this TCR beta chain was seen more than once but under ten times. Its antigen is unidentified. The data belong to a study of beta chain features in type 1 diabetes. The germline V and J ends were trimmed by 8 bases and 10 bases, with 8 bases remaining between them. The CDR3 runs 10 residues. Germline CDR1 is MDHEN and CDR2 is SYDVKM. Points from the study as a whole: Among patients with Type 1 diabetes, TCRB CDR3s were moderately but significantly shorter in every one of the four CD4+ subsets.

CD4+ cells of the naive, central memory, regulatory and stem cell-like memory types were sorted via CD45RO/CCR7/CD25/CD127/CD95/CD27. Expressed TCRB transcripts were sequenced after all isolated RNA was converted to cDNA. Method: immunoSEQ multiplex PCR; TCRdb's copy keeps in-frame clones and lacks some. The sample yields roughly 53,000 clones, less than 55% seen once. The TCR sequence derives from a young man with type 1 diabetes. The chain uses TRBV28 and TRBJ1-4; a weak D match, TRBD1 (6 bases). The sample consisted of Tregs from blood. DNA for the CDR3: TGTGCCAGCCTCAGGGGAAAACTGTTTTTT. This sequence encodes CASLRGKLFF.